What follows describes a single TCR beta chain. Its antigen is unknown. It has no much larger one-base neighbor in the sample; base qualities were not kept. Using multiplexed V- and J-gene primers, the immunoSEQ hsTCRB Kit amplified TCR-beta CDR3 regions from genomic DNA. Unique DNA barcodes were added in a second PCR, and samples were pooled together with a negative and a positive control. The pooled TCR-beta libraries were sequenced using a 150-cycle paired-end protocol on an Illumina MiSeq. The paper's data handling went like this. Adaptive Biotechnologies processed the raw sequencing data into a report containing normalized, annotated TCR-beta repertoires. T-cell density was computed as TCR-beta templates normalized to usable DNA, which was estimated by amplifying housekeeping genes. Richness was defined as the count of unique rearrangements, and clonality was defined as 1 minus Pielou's evenness. The Jaccard index, the Morisita overlap index, and the proportion of shared top-20 clonotypes were used to quantify intratumor TCR heterogeneity between regions. TCRdb holds this immuneACCESS table with in-frame rearrangements only. Some clones are missing; in checked studies, unresolved V genes explain under half, and the rest has no known cause. From that table come the V and J calls and clone size; the DNA was used to work out D and trimming. Recorded for this sample are 1,300 or so clones; roughly 83% of them occurred a single time. Around 3% of the sample is taken by the ten largest.

The sample is drawn from a study of T cells and copy number aberrations in small-cell lung cancer listed by TCRdb under 2021. Study-level background: Whole-exome sequencing of the same tumor regions was paired with TCR repertoire sequencing so that T cell metrics could be related to mutations and copy number aberrations. Tumor TCR data were available for 16 to 20 patients, and TCR data from both tumor and normal tissue were available for about 13 patients.

What the research found in general, with its limitations: Higher copy number aberration burden was negatively correlated with tumor T-cell density, richness and clonality. Every specimen was formalin-fixed paraffin-embedded tissue, a material known to introduce sequencing artifacts. The study was limited by a small sample size because surgical resection is uncommon in small-cell lung cancer, and validation of the findings is required. Across regions, the TCR repertoire was highly heterogeneous, with roughly 79.9-98% of clones confined to a single region, an overlap lower than the overlap seen in localized NSCLC. Lower T-cell density, richness and clonality were observed in tumors than in adjacent lung tissue, although the difference in density was not significant.

Taken from the germline V gene, the CDR1 and CDR2 loops are ENHRY and SYGVKD. V loses 2 bases of germline sequence and J loses 8 bases, and the interval between the two ends is 9 bases. Spanning cysteine to phenylalanine, the CDR3 consists of 12 amino acids. Only the CDR3 region is kept as DNA, spanning 36 bases read in frame from base 1. The donors were limited-stage small-cell lung cancer patients who had surgical resection in Hangzhou, China, between about 2008 and 2020. All donors had upfront surgery without preoperative chemotherapy or radiotherapy, and none received immunotherapy before or after surgery. All 19 patients in the sequenced cohort were identified as smokers or heavy second-hand smokers. Three regions were collected from each tumor FFPE block by a grid approach so that spatial heterogeneity of the primary tumors was represented. Tumor regions were macrodissected for enrichment of malignant cells, and only regions expected to yield at least 150 ng DNA were selected. To characterize heterogeneity of the T cell repertoire, the study applied multi-region TCR-beta sequencing to resected limited-stage small-cell lung cancers and to tumor-adjacent lung tissue. The AllPrep DNA/RNA FFPE Kit (Qiagen) was used to extract genomic DNA from the FFPE tissue.

The chain uses TRBV10-3 and TRBJ1-2, with no confident D gene call. This receptor was identified in a woman aged 50 to 60 with small cell lung cancer. Input material: tumor tissue. The nucleotides are TGTGCCATCAGTGAGCGGACGTCCGGCTACACCTTC. Its coded protein is CAISERTSGYTF.